A single sample gave rise to the 21 T cell receptor beta chains below, sequenced in a study of breast tumors, draining lymph nodes, adjacent tissues. Axillary draining lymph nodes of breast cancer patients supplied the node samples. TCRdb passed the multiplex PCR reads through MiXCR, listing each CDR3 protein once. This table has 65,000 to 80,000 distinct CDR3 sequences, about 21% appearing once. Sequencing was done on a sample of axillary lymph node tissue. Every receptor here comes from a female donor with breast cancer. Some clones in this sample may be carry-over from other donors' samples.

As concerns this clonotype: At one end the junction does not follow the germline gene, possibly because of a read error. The chain uses TRBV24-1 and TRBJ1-3; 7 positions match TRBD1. Germline loops: CDR1 KGHDR, CDR2 SFDVKD. The CDR3 extends over 15 amino acids. The CDR3 sequence: CATSATGSSGNTIYF. CDR3 in DNA: TGTGCCACCAGTGCGACAGGGTCCTCTGGAAACACCATATACTTT.

About this clonotype itself: Compared with germline, one end of the junction differs, possibly owing to a read error. The chain couples TRBV20-1 to TRBJ2-7, with D possibly matching TRBD1 (6 bases). Germline values: CDR1 DFQATT, CDR2 SNEGSKA (reference sequence). This CDR3 contains 14 residues. As DNA, the CDR3 is TGCAGTGCAAACCCGGGACATGTTCCCTACGGGCAGTACTTC. Translating gives CSANPGHVPYGQYF.

The gene calls are TRBV28 and TRBJ2-1, with D possibly TRBD2 on 5 matching bases. The ends were cut back, 5 bases at V and 0 bases at J, with 8 bases in the middle. In germline, CDR1 is MDHEN, CDR2 SYDVKM. The CDR3 runs to 14 residues. The CDR3 DNA reads as TGTGCCAGCAGTAGGGAGAGCTCCTACAATGAGCAGTTCTTC. This sequence encodes CASSRESSYNEQFF.

This clonotype was seen only a few times. The rearrangement links TRBV5-6 to TRBJ2-2; 8 nucleotides line up with TRBD1. Germline V gives CDR1 SGHDT, CDR2 YYEEEE. This CDR3 spans 17 amino acids. V was clipped by 6 bases and J by 1 base; unmatched bases: 11. This CDR3 reads CASNTPDRVGNTGELFF. The DNA of the CDR3 is TGTGCCAGCAACACTCCGGACAGGGTCGGGAACACCGGGGAGCTGTTTTTT.

The chain combines TRBV5-1 with TRBJ2-6; no clear D. This CDR3 comprises 15 residues. Trimming left V 2 bases short and J 3 bases short, with 9 bases between. Germline assignment: CDR1 SGHRS and CDR2 YFSETQ. CDR3 nucleotide sequence: TGCGCCAGCAGCTTTTCCACCGTTGGGGCCAACGTCCTGACTTTC. Translated: CASSFSTVGANVLTF.

In this sample, this clonotype turned up many times. This rearrangement joins TRBV7-8 to TRBJ2-1; D is possibly TRBD1 or TRBD2 (5 bases each). The CDR3 sequence is 16 residues long. Trimming pared 0 bases from V and 4 bases from J, leaving 13 bases between. CDR1 is SGHVS, CDR2 FQNEAQ, per germline. This CDR3 reads CASSLAHERTYNEQFF. As DNA, the CDR3 is TGTGCCAGCAGCTTAGCCCATGAGCGGACATACAATGAGCAGTTCTTC.

Points on this clonotype: A much larger clone lies one base from this, so it may be a read error. The chain is built from TRBV6-2 or TRBV6-3 and TRBJ1-2; a weak D match, TRBD1 (5 bases). Germline V gene sequence: CDR1 MNHEY, CDR2 SVGEGT. V gave up 0 bases and J gave up 2 bases, with 13 bases separating them. This CDR3 is built from 16 residues. DNA for the CDR3: TGTGCCAGCAGTTACTCGCCTTTACAGGACAACTATGGCTACACCTTC. Residues: CASSYSPLQDNYGYTF.

This clonotype was recorded at least ten times. The V and J genes are TRBV9 and TRBJ2-7; D is possibly TRBD2 (6 bases). CDR3 length: 13 residues. Germline lookup yields CDR1 SGDLS and CDR2 YYNGEE. V gave up 4 bases and J gave up 2 bases, with 10 bases separating them. CDR3 sequence (DNA): TGTGCCAGCAGCCGGGAGACAACCTACGAGCAGTACTTC. This translates into CASSRETTYEQYF. The variable domain in full, with the rest retrieved from reference TRBV9 and TRBJ2-7, is DSGVTQTPKHLITATGQRVTLRCSPRSGDLSVYWYQQSLDQGLQFLIQYYNGEERAKGNILERFSAQQFPDLHSELNLSSLELGDSALYFCASSRETTYEQYFGPGTRLTVT.

This clonotype was detected ten times or more. The rearrangement uses TRBV7-9 and TRBJ2-1; tentatively, D is TRBD2 (5 bases). V gave up 8 bases and J gave up 9 bases, with 8 bases separating them. Germline CDR1 SEHNR, CDR2 FQNEAQ (reference sequence). CDR3 length equals 10 residues. CDR3 DNA sequence: TGTGCCAGCGCCGGAGGTGAGCAGTTCTTC. Translation gives CASAGGEQFF.

This clonotype has ten or more counts. This chain joins TRBV6-6 and TRBJ2-7; 12 positions agree with TRBD1. CDR1 MNHNY and CDR2 SVGAGI come from the germline V gene (reference sequence). V trimming: 2 bases; J trimming: 7 bases; junction bases outside the gene matches: 12. CDR3 size: 17 residues. The CDR3 bases are TGTGCCAGCAGTTACATCGGGACAGGGGGCCGCCGGGGGGAGCAGTACTTC. It translates to CASSYIGTGGRRGEQYF.

The CDR3 nucleotides read TGTGCCAGTAGTCTGAAACAGGGAGGAAGCTATGGCTACACCTTC. Protein sequence: CASSLKQGGSYGYTF. The V call is TRBV19, the J call TRBJ1-2; D perhaps matches TRBD1 (6 bases). The CDR3 contains 15 residues. With 5 bases removed from V and 4 bases from J, the gap between germline ends came to 17 bases. Germline V gives CDR1 LNHDA, CDR2 SQIVND (reference sequence).

The table lists this clonotype with many counts. The chain couples TRBV6-5 to TRBJ2-1; 12 nucleotides agree with TRBD2. Germline assignment: CDR1 MNHEY and CDR2 SVGAGI. Germline trimming cut 5 bases from V and 10 bases from J; bases unmatched to any gene: 6. The CDR3 loop spans 14 amino acids. In DNA form, the CDR3 reads TGTGCCAGCAGTCCGACTAGCGGGAGAAACGAGCAGTTCTTC. As protein: CASSPTSGRNEQFF.

The table lists this clonotype with many counts. The chain links TRBV20-1 to TRBJ2-1, with D unclear. The CDR3 extends over 10 amino acids. From germline, CDR1 is DFQATT and CDR2 SNEGSKA (reference sequence). Deletions cut 2 bases from V and 6 bases from J, with 2 bases between. The CDR3 region has the DNA TGCAGTGCTAGAACCAATGAGCAGTTCTTC. As protein: CSARTNEQFF.

This clonotype has at least ten counts. The CDR3, as DNA: TGTGCCAGCAGCCCCTATTCTAGCGGGATAGGGGAGCAGTACTTC. Its translation is CASSPYSSGIGEQYF. The V and J genes are TRBV5-4 and TRBJ2-7, with TRBD2 matching 9 bases. The J segment lost 7 bases and the V segment lost 4 bases, leaving 12 bases of the junction unmatched. CDR3 length equals 15 residues. CDR1 is SGHNT and CDR2 is YYREEE in the germline V gene (reference sequence).

The rearrangement joins TRBV18 to TRBJ2-3, with D tentatively TRBD1 (5 bases). Per germline, CDR1 KGHSH and CDR2 LQKENI. This CDR3 is built from 13 residues. The V end lost 3 bases, the J end lost 4 bases, and 8 bases lay between the germline ends. The CDR3: CASSPGRADTQYF. CDR3 DNA: TGTGCCAGCTCACCCGGCAGGGCAGATACGCAGTATTTT.

This clonotype was observed at least ten times. CDR3 DNA: TGTGCCAGCAGTCGGACAGGGTCGAGCAATCAGCCCCAGCATTTT. As protein: CASSRTGSSNQPQHF. The chain employs TRBV6-6 and TRBJ1-5; 8 positions agree with TRBD1. V lost 5 bases, J lost 1 base, and 4 bases stayed unmatched. This CDR3 region has 15 residues. Germline CDR1 reads MNHNY; CDR2 reads SVGAGI (reference sequence).

In its sample, this clonotype was seen many times. Written as DNA, the CDR3 is TGTGCCAGCAGCGGCCATCACTTGGGGGAGCAGTACTTC. Amino acids: CASSGHHLGEQYF. The V gene is TRBV14, the J gene TRBJ2-7; D is ambiguous. The CDR3 has 13 amino acids. The germline V gene has CDR1 SGHDN and CDR2 FVKESK. V lost 5 bases and J lost 7, with 15 bases in between.

This clonotype was observed a few times. The chain employs TRBV30 and TRBJ2-1; D gene ambiguous. V lost 0 bases and J lost 9, with 6 bases in between. The V gene's germline CDR1 is GTSNPN and CDR2 SVGIG (reference sequence). The CDR3 has 11 residues. CDR3 residues: CAWSVLGEQFF. CDR3 in DNA: TGTGCCTGGAGTGTACTCGGTGAGCAGTTCTTC. Full variable domain (missing parts from reference TRBV30 and TRBJ2-1): SQTIHQWPATLVQPVGSPLSLECTVEGTSNPNLYWYRQAAGRGLQLLFYSVGIGQISSEVPQNLSASRPQDRQFILSSKKLLLSDSGFYLCAWSVLGEQFFGPGTRLTVL.

Ten or more counts support this clonotype. V usage is TRBV20-1 and J usage is TRBJ1-4; D may be TRBD1 (6 bases). Trimming left V 0 bases short and J 1 base short, with 15 bases between. Germline CDR1 and CDR2: DFQATT and SNEGSKA (reference sequence). This CDR3 region has 17 residues. CDR3 amino acids: CSARDLRRGRTNEKLFF. The CDR3, as DNA: TGCAGTGCTAGAGATCTCCGCAGGGGTAGAACTAATGAAAAACTGTTTTTT.

Many counts were recorded for this clonotype. The chain is built from TRBV30 and TRBJ2-5; 7 nucleotides agree with TRBD2. Unmatched junction bases numbered 4, after V lost 7 bases and J lost 2 bases. Germline values: CDR1 GTSNPN, CDR2 SVGIG (reference sequence). This CDR3 has 12 residues. The DNA for the CDR3 is TGTGCCTCCACCGGGGGGCAAGAGACCCAGTACTTC. Translation gives CASTGGQETQYF.

This clonotype was observed at least ten times. The chain recombines TRBV6-6 with TRBJ2-7; TRBD1 agrees at 7 bases. CDR1 is MNHNY and CDR2 is SVGAGI in the germline V gene (reference sequence). This CDR3 contains 15 residues. V trimming: 6 bases; J trimming: 1 base; junction bases outside the gene matches: 9. The chain's CDR3 is CASSNLGQASYEQYF. The CDR3 DNA is TGTGCCAGCAGCAACCTTGGACAGGCGTCCTACGAGCAGTACTTC.